The clone carrying this TCR beta chain was picked up many times. TCRbeta library preparation incorporated unique molecular identifiers. TCRdb fed the PCR reads into MiXCR, producing one record per CDR3 protein. Of around 92,000 distinct CDR3 sequences in the sample, about 12% were seen once. This sample was taken from a study of T-cell reconstitution after alpha-beta-depleted transplantation in children. The germline V gene encodes CDR1 KGHDR and CDR2 SFDVKD. The CDR3 runs to 12 residues. Trimming left V 12 bases short and J 4 bases short, with 14 bases between. The V call is TRBV24-1, the J call TRBJ1-1, with a tentative D call TRBD1 (5 bases). The material was PBMCs from the stem cell graft donor, obtained from the stem cell graft. The TCR was taken from a human donor who donated a stem cell graft to a child with inherited bone marrow failure. CDR3 in amino acids: CAPPGGCTEAFF. In nucleotides, the CDR3 is TGTGCCCCACCCGGGGGTTGCACTGAAGCTTTCTTT.